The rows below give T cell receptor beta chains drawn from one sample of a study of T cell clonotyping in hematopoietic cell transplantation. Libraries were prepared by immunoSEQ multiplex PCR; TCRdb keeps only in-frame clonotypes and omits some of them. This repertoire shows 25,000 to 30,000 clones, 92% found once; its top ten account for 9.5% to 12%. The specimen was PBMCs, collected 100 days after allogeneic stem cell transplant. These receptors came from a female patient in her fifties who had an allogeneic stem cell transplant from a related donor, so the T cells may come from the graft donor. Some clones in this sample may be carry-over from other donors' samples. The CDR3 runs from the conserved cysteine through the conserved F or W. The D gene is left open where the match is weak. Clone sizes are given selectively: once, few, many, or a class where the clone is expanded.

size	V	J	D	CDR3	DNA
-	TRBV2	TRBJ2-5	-	CASKFGRRETQYF	TGTGCCAGCAAGTTCGGGCGCCGGGAGACCCAGTACTTC
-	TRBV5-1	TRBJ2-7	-	CASSLGTVRWQVGQYF	TGCGCCAGCAGCTTGGGGACGGTTCGTTGGCAAGTCGGGCAGTACTTC
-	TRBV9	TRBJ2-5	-	CASSVDGFGQETQYF	TGTGCCAGCAGCGTAGACGGATTTGGCCAAGAGACCCAGTACTTC
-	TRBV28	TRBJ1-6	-	CASSYNSPLHF	TGTGCCAGCAGCTATAATTCACCCCTCCACTTT
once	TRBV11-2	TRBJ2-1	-	CASSLAAGVNEQFF	TGTGCCAGCAGCTTAGCGGCAGGGGTAAATGAGCAGTTCTTC
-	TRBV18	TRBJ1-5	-	CASSQTGDSNQPQHF	TGTGCCAGCTCACAGACCGGCGACAGCAATCAGCCCCAGCATTTT
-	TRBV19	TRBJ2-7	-	CASSRQLRGALEQYF	TGTGCCAGTAGCCGACAGTTGAGAGGGGCCCTCGAGCAGTACTTC
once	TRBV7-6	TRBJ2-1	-	CASSLDFIRHEQFF	TGTGCCAGCAGCTTAGACTTTATCCGGCATGAGCAGTTCTTC
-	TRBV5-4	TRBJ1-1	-	CASSLAELPLPEAFF	TGTGCCAGCAGCTTGGCTGAGTTACCGCTGCCTGAAGCTTTCTTT
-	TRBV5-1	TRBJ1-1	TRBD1	CASSLGDSAEAFF	TGCGCCAGCAGCTTGGGGGACAGCGCAGAAGCTTTCTTT
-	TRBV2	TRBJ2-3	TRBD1	CASGQGLDTDTQYF	TGTGCCAGCGGACAGGGGCTTGACACAGATACGCAGTATTTT
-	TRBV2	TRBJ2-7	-	CALKEGAEYEQYF	TGTGCCCTCAAGGAGGGAGCGGAGTACGAGCAGTACTTC
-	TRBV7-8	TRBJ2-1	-	CASSLLGLAPKNEQFF	TGTGCCAGCAGCTTATTAGGTCTAGCCCCTAAAAATGAGCAGTTCTTC
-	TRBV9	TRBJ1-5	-	CASSVDTYQPQHF	TGTGCCAGCAGCGTAGACACGTATCAGCCCCAGCATTTT
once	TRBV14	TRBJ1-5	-	CASSQVASWGYQPQHF	TGTGCCAGCAGCCAAGTCGCCAGCTGGGGGTATCAGCCCCAGCATTTT
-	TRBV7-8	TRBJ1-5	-	CASSLRGIEPQHF	TGTGCCAGCAGCTTGAGGGGGATAGAGCCCCAGCATTTT
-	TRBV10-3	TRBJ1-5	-	CATTGYSNQPQHF	TGTGCCACGACAGGATATAGCAATCAGCCCCAGCATTTT
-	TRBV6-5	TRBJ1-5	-	CASSSLVGVNQPQHF	TGTGCCAGCAGTTCCCTTGTTGGAGTCAATCAGCCCCAGCATTTT
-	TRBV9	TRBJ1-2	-	CASSVAPWGLTFNYGYTF	TGTGCCAGCAGCGTAGCTCCGTGGGGACTGACATTTAACTATGGCTACACCTTC
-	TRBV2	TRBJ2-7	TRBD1	CGRQGNEQYF	TGTGGCCGACAGGGCAACGAGCAGTACTTC
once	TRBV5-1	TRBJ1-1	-	CASSTNTEAFF	TGCGCCAGCAGCACGAACACTGAAGCTTTCTTT
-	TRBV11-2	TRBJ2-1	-	CASSGPQGIYNEQFF	TGTGCCAGCAGCGGGCCTCAGGGTATCTACAATGAGCAGTTCTTC
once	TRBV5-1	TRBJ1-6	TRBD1	CASSLRTGQDSPLHF	TGCGCCAGCAGCTTGCGGACAGGGCAGGATTCACCCCTCCACTTT
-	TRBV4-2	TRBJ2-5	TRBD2	CASSQVSSGGQETQYF	TGTGCCAGCAGCCAAGTTTCTAGCGGGGGGCAAGAGACCCAGTACTTC
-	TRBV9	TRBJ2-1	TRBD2	CASSVLTSGGVSEQFF	TGTGCCAGCAGCGTTCTGACTAGCGGGGGGGTCTCGGAGCAGTTCTTC
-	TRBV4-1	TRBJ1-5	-	CASSQGRGGRNQPQHF	TGCGCCAGCAGCCAAGGAAGGGGGGGCCGGAATCAGCCCCAGCATTTT
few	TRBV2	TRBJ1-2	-	CASGTDYGYTF	TGTGCCAGCGGGACCGACTATGGCTACACCTTC
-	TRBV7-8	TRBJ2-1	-	CASSLLRLSSSYNEQFF	TGTGCCAGCAGCTTGTTAAGGCTTTCGAGCTCCTACAATGAGCAGTTCTTC
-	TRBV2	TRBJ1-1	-	CASSFDTEAFF	TGTGCCAGCAGCTTCGACACTGAAGCTTTCTTT
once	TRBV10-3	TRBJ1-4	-	CAISESGGPNEKLFF	TGTGCCATCAGTGAGTCCGGGGGCCCTAATGAAAAACTGTTTTTT
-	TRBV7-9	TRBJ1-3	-	CASSISTGSPGNTIYF	TGTGCCAGCAGCATAAGTACAGGGAGCCCTGGAAACACCATATATTTT
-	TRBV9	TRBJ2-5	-	CASSLGSNWETQYF	TGTGCCAGCAGCCTGGGGAGCAACTGGGAGACCCAGTACTTC
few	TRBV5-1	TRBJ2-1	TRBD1	CASNGQGAYNEQFF	TGCGCCAGCAATGGACAGGGGGCCTACAATGAGCAGTTCTTC
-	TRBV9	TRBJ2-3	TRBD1	CASSPRGLRRNTDTQYF	TGTGCCAGCAGCCCGAGGGGGCTCCGGAGAAACACAGATACGCAGTATTTT
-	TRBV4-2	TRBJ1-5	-	CASSQDPGSSYNQPQHF	TGTGCCAGCAGCCAAGATCCAGGGTCATCCTACAATCAGCCCCAGCATTTT
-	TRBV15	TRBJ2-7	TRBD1	CATSRGTGGYEQYF	TGTGCCACCAGCAGAGGGACAGGGGGATACGAGCAGTACTTC
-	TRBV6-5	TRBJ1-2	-	CASSSKGGYTF	TGTGCCAGCAGTTCCAAGGGTGGCTACACCTTC
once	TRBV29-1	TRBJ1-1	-	CSVAGGGGTEAFF	TGCAGCGTTGCTGGGGGGGGAGGGACTGAAGCTTTCTTT
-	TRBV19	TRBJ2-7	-	CASTQTGTSYEQYF	TGTGCCAGTACCCAGACAGGCACATCCTACGAGCAGTACTTC
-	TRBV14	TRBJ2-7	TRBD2	CASSQEWGRGYEQYF	TGTGCCAGCAGCCAAGAATGGGGGAGGGGATACGAGCAGTACTTC
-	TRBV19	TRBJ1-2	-	CASSIDGQQAYGYTF	TGTGCCAGTAGTATAGATGGGCAGCAGGCCTATGGCTACACCTTC
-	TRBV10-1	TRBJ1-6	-	CASSVWTADNSPLHF	TGCGCCAGCAGTGTCTGGACAGCCGATAATTCACCCCTCCACTTT
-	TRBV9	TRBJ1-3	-	CASSGSSGNTIYF	TGTGCCAGCAGCGGATCCTCTGGAAACACCATATATTTT
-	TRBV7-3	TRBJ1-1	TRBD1	CASSNRQGNTEAFF	TGTGCCAGCAGCAACCGACAGGGAAACACTGAAGCTTTCTTT
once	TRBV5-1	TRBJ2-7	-	CASSLAGDSYEQYF	TGCGCCAGCAGCTTGGCCGGGGACTCCTACGAGCAGTACTTC
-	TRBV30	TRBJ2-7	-	CAWSVIGAEQYF	TGTGCCTGGAGTGTAATCGGGGCCGAGCAGTACTTC
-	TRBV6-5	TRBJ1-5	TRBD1	CASRSGTGSNQPQHF	TGTGCCAGCAGATCCGGGACAGGGAGCAATCAGCCCCAGCATTTT
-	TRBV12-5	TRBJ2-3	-	CASDAAWADTQYF	TGTGCTAGTGACGCCGCTTGGGCAGATACGCAGTATTTT
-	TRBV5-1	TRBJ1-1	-	CASSISQGLNTEAFF	TGCGCCAGCAGCATATCACAGGGTCTTAACACTGAAGCTTTCTTT
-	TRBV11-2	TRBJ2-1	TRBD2	CASSLGGRVGEQFF	TGTGCCAGCAGCTTAGGCGGGAGAGTCGGGGAGCAGTTCTTC
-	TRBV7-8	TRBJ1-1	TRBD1	CASSLGTGAPEAFF	TGTGCCAGCAGCTTAGGGACAGGGGCCCCTGAAGCTTTCTTT
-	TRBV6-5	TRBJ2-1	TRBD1	CASSRDSYNEQFF	TGTGCCAGCAGCCGGGACAGCTACAATGAGCAGTTCTTC
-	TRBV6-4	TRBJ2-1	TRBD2	CASSDSWTSGGGPHDEQFF	TGTGCCAGCAGTGACTCATGGACTAGCGGGGGGGGTCCGCACGATGAGCAGTTCTTC